These T cell receptor beta chains were read from a single sample in a study of T cell repertoires in cytomegalovirus infection. Each CDR3 protein gets one entry after TCRdb re-called the reads with MiXCR. Seen here are roughly 34,000 distinct CDR3 sequences, approximately 52% observed once, and the top ten hold approximately 90%. These receptors' antigens are unknown. The input for sequencing was CD8+ T cells from cultured PBMCs, taken from culture after CMV antigen stimulation. The source of these receptors is a human donor in good health (CMV status not recorded). Some clones in this sample may be carry-over from other donors' samples. The CDR3 runs from the conserved cysteine through the conserved F or W. Fields, in order: CDR3 length, V gene, D gene, clone size, J gene, CDR3 DNA, CDR3 protein. The D gene is left open where the match is weak. Part of the rows lack a size; the others show once, few, many or a class for expanded clones.

19	TRBV27	-	-	TRBJ2-5	TGTGCCAGCAGTCTAACCTCTTCCAAAGGGACTTATCGTTGGGAGACCCAGTACTTC	CASSLTSSKGTYRWETQYF
16	TRBV27	-	few	TRBJ2-3	TGTGCCAGCAGTTTGAACTATCAGGACCGCACAGATACGCAGTATTTT	CASSLNYQDRTDTQYF
15	TRBV6-4	-	many	TRBJ2-1	TGTGCCAGCAGTTACAACTCCGGGAGCAACAATGAGCAGTTCTTC	CASSYNSGSNNEQFF
14	TRBV6-2/TRBV6-3	-	-	TRBJ1-6	TGTGCCAGCAGTGGTCGTCAGCCTCATTCACCCCTCCACTTT	CASSGRQPHSPLHF
14	TRBV30	TRBD1	-	TRBJ2-1	TGTGCCTGGAGCCTGGGACAGTTAAACAATGAGCAGTTCTTC	CAWSLGQLNNEQFF
14	TRBV7-2	-	many	TRBJ2-7	TGTGCCAGCAGCTTTAATGAGGACTTCTACGAGCAGTACTTC	CASSFNEDFYEQYF
14	TRBV27	-	-	TRBJ1-4	TGTGCCAGCAGTCCCGGGGTACGAAATGAAAAACTGTTTTTT	CASSPGVRNEKLFF
14	TRBV4-1	TRBD1	-	TRBJ2-7	TGCGCCAGCAGCCAAGAACAGGGGGCCTACGAGCAGTACTTC	CASSQEQGAYEQYF
15	TRBV7-3	TRBD2	few	TRBJ2-1	TGTGCCAGCAGCTTAACAGGACTAGCGGTCAATGAGCAGTTCTTC	CASSLTGLAVNEQFF
14	TRBV6-5	TRBD1	-	TRBJ1-5	TGTGCCAGCAGAAACAGGGGGAGCAATCAGCCCCAGCATTTT	CASRNRGSNQPQHF
14	TRBV7-6	-	-	TRBJ2-2	TGTGCCAGCAGCTTAGGCGGGAACACCGGGGAGCTGTTTTTT	CASSLGGNTGELFF
17	TRBV29-1	TRBD1	-	TRBJ1-2	TGCAGCGTTGATTTCTTTGGGGATTCAGGGGGGGCCTATGGCTACACCTTC	CSVDFFGDSGGAYGYTF
18	TRBV27	-	once	TRBJ1-1	TGTGCCAGCAGCCCGTCGGTCGGTAGACGGAGTAGAAACACTGAAGCTTTCTTT	CASSPSVGRRSRNTEAFF
12	TRBV7-6	-	-	TRBJ1-2	TGTGCCAGCAGCTCCAGAGGCTATGGCTACACCTTC	CASSSRGYGYTF
14	TRBV20-1	-	-	TRBJ2-5	TGCAGTGCTAGTTCTCTAATCGAGGGAGAGACCCAGTACTTC	CSASSLIEGETQYF
16	TRBV18	-	few	TRBJ1-2	TGTGCCAGCTCACGACGACGAGACGAACAGGGAAGAGGCTACACCTTC	CASSRRRDEQGRGYTF
15	TRBV7-2	-	once	TRBJ2-5	TGTGCCAGCATCAGAGAATCGGGATGGAAAGAGACCCAGTACTTC	CASIRESGWKETQYF
16	TRBV5-1	TRBD1	many	TRBJ1-1	TGCGCCAGCAGCTCTAAACAGGGGGCGCGTGGCACTGAAGCTTTCTTT	CASSSKQGARGTEAFF
17	TRBV5-1	TRBD1	-	TRBJ1-6	TGCGCCAGCAGCTCCTCCCCGAGGACAGGGGAGAATTCACCCCTCCACTTT	CASSSSPRTGENSPLHF
14	TRBV7-2	TRBD1	few	TRBJ1-2	TGTGCCAGCAGCTTAGGACAGGGAGGTCGCGGCTACACCTTC	CASSLGQGGRGYTF
15	TRBV7-4	-	-	TRBJ1-2	TGTGCCAGCAGCCTCTCGAGTGGGGCGGCCCATGGCTACACCTTC	CASSLSSGAAHGYTF
16	TRBV7-9	-	few	TRBJ1-1	TGTGCCAGCAGCTACAATGGGGGTCCTTCCCTTTTAGAAGCTTTCTTT	CASSYNGGPSLLEAFF
15	TRBV7-8	-	medium-sized	TRBJ1-5	TGTGCCAGCAGCCTACAGGAAAGTAGCAATCAGCCCCAGCATTTT	CASSLQESSNQPQHF
14	TRBV20-1	TRBD2	-	TRBJ2-7	TGCAGTGCTAGACCCCGGGGGGGTTACTACGAGCAGTACTTC	CSARPRGGYYEQYF
15	TRBV7-6	-	-	TRBJ2-1	TGTGCCAGCAGCCCAGGGACTGCTACCTACAATGAGCAGTTCTTC	CASSPGTATYNEQFF
15	TRBV12-3/TRBV12-4	-	-	TRBJ1-1	TGTGCCAGCAGTTTCGGCCTTTCAGGGAACACTGAAGCTTTCTTT	CASSFGLSGNTEAFF
13	TRBV27	-	-	TRBJ1-2	TGTGCCACCTCGGACAGACTCTATGACGGCTACACCTTC	CATSDRLYDGYTF
15	TRBV7-3	TRBD1	-	TRBJ2-1	TGTGCCAGCAGCTTCGGGACAGGGGAAATTAATGAGCAGTTCTTC	CASSFGTGEINEQFF
12	TRBV27	-	many	TRBJ2-1	TGTGCCAGCAGGAGCTCCTACAATGAGCAGTTCTTC	CASRSSYNEQFF
13	TRBV11-2	-	few	TRBJ2-1	TGTGCCAGCAGCTTAGATACGGGTGATGAGCAGTTCTTC	CASSLDTGDEQFF
15	TRBV11-3	-	-	TRBJ2-1	TGTGCCAGCAGCTTGCAGGGTAGCTCCTACAATGAGCAGTTCTTC	CASSLQGSSYNEQFF
16	TRBV5-4	TRBD2	-	TRBJ2-1	TGTGCCAGCAGCCCGGGACTAGCGGGGGGAAGAAGTGAGCAGTTCTTC	CASSPGLAGGRSEQFF
13	TRBV30	-	-	TRBJ2-7	TGTGCCTGGAGCCTAGGGTACGGCTACGAGCAGTACTTC	CAWSLGYGYEQYF
12	TRBV27	-	few	TRBJ1-1	TGTGCCCGAAACAGGGCGCACACTGAAGCTTTCTTT	CARNRAHTEAFF
14	TRBV6-4	-	-	TRBJ2-1	TGTGCCAGCAGTGACGGGAAGGGGTCGAATGAGCAGTTCTTC	CASSDGKGSNEQFF
14	TRBV6-2/TRBV6-3	-	-	TRBJ1-5	TGTGCCAGCGGGCCGGAGGCATTGGGTCAGCCCCAGCATTTT	CASGPEALGQPQHF
16	TRBV7-9	-	many	TRBJ2-1	TGTGCCGGCAGCTTGTTGGTATTATCCACCTACAATGAGCAGTTCTTC	CAGSLLVLSTYNEQFF
21	TRBV7-2	TRBD2	-	TRBJ2-7	TGTGCCAGCAGCTTAGCGCGGGGTCAGGGCGGGAGCACCTCCTTTTTATACGAGCAGTACTTC	CASSLARGQGGSTSFLYEQYF
16	TRBV7-3	TRBD2	-	TRBJ2-1	TGTGCCAGCAGCACTTCCGGGACTAGCCTAAACAATGAGCAGTTCTTC	CASSTSGTSLNNEQFF
14	TRBV4-1	-	-	TRBJ2-5	TGCGCCAGCAGCCCACTACCGGCAGAAGAGACCCAGTACTTC	CASSPLPAEETQYF
14	TRBV12-5	TRBD1	few	TRBJ2-2	TGTGCTAGTTCCAACAGGGGAAACACCGGGGAGCTGTTTTTT	CASSNRGNTGELFF
8	TRBV7-9	-	-	TRBJ2-7	TGTTCCTTGGACGAGCAGTACTTC	CSLDEQYF
14	TRBV7-2	TRBD1	-	TRBJ1-4	TGTGCCAGCAGCTTGGGACAGAAGGAGGAAAAACTGTTTTTT	CASSLGQKEEKLFF
14	TRBV7-6	-	-	TRBJ1-2	TGTGCCAGCAGCTTAGAGGGCAGTACTTATGGCTACACCTTC	CASSLEGSTYGYTF
17	TRBV9	-	-	TRBJ1-3	TGTGCCAGCAGCGTAGACCCTGCCGGGAGCTCTGGAAACACCATATATTTT	CASSVDPAGSSGNTIYF
16	TRBV4-1	-	many	TRBJ1-3	TGCGCCAGCAGCCGGTTTGACAGGAACTCTGGAAACACCATATATTTT	CASSRFDRNSGNTIYF